This T cell receptor (beta chain) appears in the sequencing data of a study of regulatory T cells in long-lasting Graves disease. At the level of the study: Less than 3 months of antithyroid drugs had been taken by newly diagnosed Graves' patients.

Study-level results: Patients with persistent disease showed a bias toward TRBV28, TRBJ1-2 and TRBJ2-5.

The time point is: newly diagnosed GD, antithyroid drugs for less than 3 months. Following extraction of RNA from PBMCs, that RNA was used to make the TCR library. Under American Thyroid Association guidelines, Graves' disease was diagnosed. EDTA tubes received around 9 milliliters of collected peripheral blood. Arm-PCR of CDR3 regions and iRepertoire HTBI primers were used to build TCR beta libraries. One entry per CDR3 protein, called by TCRdb with MiXCR from the multiplex PCR reads. The table shows over 300,000 distinct CDR3 sequences, with around 16% occurring only once. The germline V gene has CDR1 ENHRY and CDR2 SYGVKD. The CDR3 consists of 10 residues. V was clipped by 8 bases and J by 5 bases, with 4 bases between them. Worth noting for this clonotype: Its antigen is still unknown.

The receptor comes from a female donor with Graves disease. The rearrangement links TRBV10-3 to TRBJ1-5; no clear D gene. This material consisted of peripheral blood mononuclear cells (PBMCs), taken at new diagnosis, from a patient treated with antithyroid drugs. CDR3 loop: CAIGDQPQHF. The CDR3 DNA is TGTGCCATCGGGGATCAGCCCCAGCATTTT.